What follows is one T cell receptor (beta chain) and its context. Its specificity is not known. This sample was taken from a study of CD8+ T cells in alopecia areata. General study results and limits: Under tofacitinib, fewer expanded CD8+ clones appeared among the top 100 scalp clones. Many expanded lesional clones persisted in scalp and blood during tofacitinib.

Treatment given: oral pan-JAK inhibitor, 5-10 mg twice daily. Sequencing relied on a cDNA template that was reverse transcribed from extracted RNA. Some clones are missing from TCRdb's copy, which holds only in-frame ones; the method was immunoSEQ multiplex PCR. Of some 200,000 clones in the sample, over 40% are singletons; the top ten hold over 2.5%. The CDR3 loop spans 12 amino acids. The germline CDR1 and CDR2 sequences are SQVTM and ANQGSEA. The chain links TRBV29-1 to TRBJ1-2; possibly TRBD1 for D (5 bases). This material consisted of CD4+ T cells sorted from blood, taken at approximately week 39, from a patient treated with tofacitinib. The origin of this receptor is a human donor with alopecia areata. In DNA form, the CDR3 reads TGCAGTGGGACTTCAACTAACTATGGCTACACCTTC. This translates into CSGTSTNYGYTF.